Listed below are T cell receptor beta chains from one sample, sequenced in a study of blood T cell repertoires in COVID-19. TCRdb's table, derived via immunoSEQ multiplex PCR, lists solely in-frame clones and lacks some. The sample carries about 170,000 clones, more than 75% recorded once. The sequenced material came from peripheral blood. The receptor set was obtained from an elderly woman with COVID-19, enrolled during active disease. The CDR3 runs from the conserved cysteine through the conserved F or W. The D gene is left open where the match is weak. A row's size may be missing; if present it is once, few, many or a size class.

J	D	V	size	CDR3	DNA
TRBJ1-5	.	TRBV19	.	CASNTGTHNQPQHF	TGTGCCAGTAATACAGGGACCCACAATCAGCCCCAGCATTTT
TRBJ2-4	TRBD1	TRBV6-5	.	CASRDRAEYF	TGTGCCAGCCGGGACAGAGCCGAGTACTTC
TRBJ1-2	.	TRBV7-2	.	CASNEGQNYGYTF	TGTGCCAGCAACGAAGGACAGAACTATGGCTACACCTTC
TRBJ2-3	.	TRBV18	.	CASSRVNTGDAGTDTQYF	TGTGCCAGCTCACGAGTGAACACGGGGGATGCCGGCACAGATACGCAGTATTTT
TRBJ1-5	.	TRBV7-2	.	CASSFVFREAQHF	TGTGCCAGCAGCTTTGTCTTCCGCGAGGCCCAGCATTTT
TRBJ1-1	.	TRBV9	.	CASSPYQGLIEAFF	TGTGCCAGCAGCCCCTATCAGGGTCTAATTGAAGCTTTCTTT
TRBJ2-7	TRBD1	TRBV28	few	CASSPSGTGTNEQYF	TGTGCCAGCAGTCCCTCCGGGACAGGGACCAACGAGCAGTACTTC
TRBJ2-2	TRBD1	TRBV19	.	CASSRTGKATGELFF	TGTGCCAGTAGTAGGACAGGGAAGGCCACCGGGGAGCTGTTTTTT
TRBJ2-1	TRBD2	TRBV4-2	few	CASSQDAGGYNEQFF	TGTGCCAGCAGCCAAGATGCGGGAGGGTACAATGAGCAGTTCTTC
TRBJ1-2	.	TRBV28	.	CASSHGDSNYGYTF	TGTGCCAGCAGTCACGGAGACAGTAACTATGGCTACACCTTC
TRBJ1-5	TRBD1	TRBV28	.	CASRQGVSQPQHF	TGTGCCAGCCGACAGGGGGTGAGTCAGCCCCAGCATTTT
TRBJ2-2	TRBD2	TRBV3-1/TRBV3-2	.	CASSQDGGGPTGELFF	TGTGCCAGCAGCCAAGACGGGGGAGGGCCCACCGGGGAGCTGTTTTTT
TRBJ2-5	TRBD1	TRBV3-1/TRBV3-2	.	CASSQQGAGETQYF	TGTGCCAGCAGCCAACAGGGGGCGGGGGAGACCCAGTACTTC
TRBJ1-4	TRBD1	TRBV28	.	CASSTGGPNEKLFF	TGTGCCAGCAGCACAGGGGGTCCTAATGAAAAACTGTTTTTT
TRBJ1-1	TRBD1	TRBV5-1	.	CASSPPGGTNTEAFF	TGCGCCAGCAGCCCCCCAGGGGGGACGAACACTGAAGCTTTCTTT
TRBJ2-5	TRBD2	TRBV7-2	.	CASSSSGMETQYF	TGTGCCAGCAGTTCTAGCGGGATGGAGACCCAGTACTTC
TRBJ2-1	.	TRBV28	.	CASSKQYNEQFF	TGTGCCAGCAGTAAACAGTACAATGAGCAGTTCTTC
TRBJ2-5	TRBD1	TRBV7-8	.	CASSLVDRAETQYF	TGTGCCAGCAGCTTAGTAGACAGGGCTGAGACCCAGTACTTC
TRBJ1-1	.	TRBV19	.	CASSNGVTEAFF	TGTGCCAGTAGTAACGGAGTCACTGAAGCTTTCTTT
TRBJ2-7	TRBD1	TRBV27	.	CASSISGGSYEQYF	TGTGCCAGCAGTATTTCAGGGGGCTCCTACGAGCAGTACTTC
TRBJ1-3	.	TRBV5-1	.	CASSSLGGTGNTIYF	TGCGCCAGCAGCTCCCTGGGGGGAACTGGAAACACCATATATTTT
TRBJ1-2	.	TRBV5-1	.	CASSLTWDTNYGYTF	TGCGCCAGCAGTTTGACCTGGGACACGAACTATGGCTACACCTTC
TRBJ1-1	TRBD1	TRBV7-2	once	CASSTGAWNTEAFF	TGTGCCAGCAGCACAGGGGCCTGGAACACTGAAGCTTTCTTT
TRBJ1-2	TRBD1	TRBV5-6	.	CASSLIIGTGSRYGYTF	TGTGCCAGCAGCTTGATAATCGGGACAGGCAGCCGATATGGCTACACCTTC
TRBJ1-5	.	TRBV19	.	CASSAHSNQPQHF	TGTGCCAGTAGTGCACACAGCAATCAACCCCAGCATTTT